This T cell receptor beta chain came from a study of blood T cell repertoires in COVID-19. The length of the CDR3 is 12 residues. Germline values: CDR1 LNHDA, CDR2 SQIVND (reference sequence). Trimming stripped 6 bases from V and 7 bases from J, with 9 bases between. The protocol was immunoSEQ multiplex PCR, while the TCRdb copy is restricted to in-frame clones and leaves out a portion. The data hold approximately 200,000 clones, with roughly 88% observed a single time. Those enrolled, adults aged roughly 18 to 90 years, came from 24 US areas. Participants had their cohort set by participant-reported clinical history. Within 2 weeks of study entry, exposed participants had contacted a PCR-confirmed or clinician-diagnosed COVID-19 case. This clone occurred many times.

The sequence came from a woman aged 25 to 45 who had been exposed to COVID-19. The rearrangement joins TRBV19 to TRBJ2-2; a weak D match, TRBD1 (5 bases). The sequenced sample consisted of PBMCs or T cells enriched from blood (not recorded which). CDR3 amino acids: CASRGVDGELFF. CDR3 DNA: TGTGCCAGTAGAGGGGTGGACGGGGAGCTGTTTTTT.